This paragraph covers one T cell receptor (beta chain) sequence. The antigen is undetermined. PCR primers comprised 60 Vbeta and 13 Jbeta primers. Sequencing was performed with immunoSEQ multiplex PCR; in TCRdb, only in-frame clones are kept and a portion is missing. Of around 130,000 clones listed, over 75% are singletons. Per germline, CDR1 SGHTA and CDR2 FQGNSA. Trimming pared 1 base from V and 8 bases from J, leaving 9 bases between. CDR3 length: 14 residues. The data originate from a study of cytomegalovirus exposure and HLA in healthy donors. Study-level findings and limits: TRBV6-2, TRBV6-3 and other indistinguishable V segments were excluded.

The origin of this receptor is a man aged 35-49 years in good health and CMV-seronegative. The sample consisted of PBMCs. J is TRBJ1-6 and V is TRBV7-2, with TRBD1 as a possible D gene (6 bases). CDR3 region: CASSLEGVDSPLHF. CDR3 DNA sequence: TGTGCCAGCAGCTTAGAGGGGGTTGATTCACCCCTCCACTTT.